Shown below are 16 T cell receptor beta chains from a single sample sequenced in a study of control samples from healthy donors and cancer patients. TCRdb's copy holds only in-frame clones and misses some; the assay was immunoSEQ multiplex PCR. There are 150,000 to 200,000 clones in the sample; around 91% occur only once, and roughly 1.3% lies in the top ten. What was sequenced was blood. The receptors here all came from a woman aged 45 to 65 in good health.

The J gene is TRBJ2-2, the V gene TRBV19; D is unresolved. The germline gives CDR1 LNHDA, CDR2 SQIVND (reference sequence). V lost 1 base and J 4 bases, leaving 13 bases between the germline ends. CDR3 length: 16 residues. In DNA form, the CDR3 reads TGTGCCAGTAGTATAGGTCTAGGTTCAATCACCGGGGAGCTGTTTTTT. The encoded protein is CASSIGLGSITGELFF.

The rearrangement joins TRBV6-5 to TRBJ2-4, with D possibly being TRBD1 (5 bases). Trimming left V 5 bases short and J 3 bases short, with 11 bases between. CDR3 length: 14 amino acids. The germline V gene encodes CDR1 MNHEY and CDR2 SVGAGI. The CDR3 loop is CASSQGLDKNIQYF. In DNA, the CDR3 is TGTGCCAGCAGTCAGGGTCTTGACAAAAACATTCAGTACTTC.

This clone was seen once. V and J are TRBV9 and TRBJ1-1; D may be TRBD1 (5 bases). With 4 bases removed from V and 0 bases from J, the gap between germline ends came to 10 bases. The CDR3 has 14 amino acids. CDR1 and CDR2 (germline): SGDLS, YYNGEE. Here the CDR3 reads CASSSGLLNTEAFF. CDR3 sequence (DNA): TGTGCCAGCAGCTCGGGACTTTTGAACACTGAAGCTTTCTTT.

V and J are TRBV5-5 and TRBJ1-5; D perhaps matches TRBD1 (5 bases). This CDR3 region has 16 residues. The germline V gene encodes CDR1 SGHKS and CDR2 YYEKEE (reference sequence). V dropped 3 bases and J dropped 3 bases, with 16 bases sitting between them. The CDR3 is CASSSRGQGYNQPQHF. The CDR3 coding sequence is TGTGCCAGCAGCTCTCGAGGCCAGGGATACAATCAGCCCCAGCATTTT.

Turning to this clone: The junction departs from the called germline gene at one end, perhaps through a read error. The genes are TRBV9 and TRBJ1-5; TRBD1 is a possible D gene (6 bases). Germline-derived CDR1 and CDR2 are SGDLS and YYNGEE. CDR3 size: 15 residues. The CDR3 here is CATSGGGGHGQPQHF. The CDR3 nucleotides read TGTGCCACCAGCGGCGGGGGGGGGCACGGGCAGCCCCAGCATTTT.

V and J are TRBV19 and TRBJ2-1, with TRBD1 as a possible D gene (5 bases). The CDR3 is 15 amino acids. Trimming cost V 5 bases and J 4 bases, with 15 bases left between them. Germline V CDR1 and CDR2: LNHDA, SQIVND (reference sequence). DNA for the CDR3: TGTGCCAGTAGTCCCGACAGTTGGATGTACAATGAGCAGTTCTTC. This sequence encodes CASSPDSWMYNEQFF.

The J gene is TRBJ1-2, the V gene TRBV6-6; 9 nucleotides agree with TRBD1. V was pared by 5 bases and J by 4 bases, with 8 bases of the junction left unmatched. CDR3 size: 15 residues. Germline V gene data show CDR1 as MNHNY and CDR2 as SVGAGI (reference sequence). CDR3 sequence reads: CASSNPGQGTYGYTF. CDR3 nucleotides: TGTGCCAGCAGTAATCCGGGACAGGGTACCTATGGCTACACCTTC.

The V and J genes are TRBV6-6 and TRBJ1-4, with TRBD1 matching 7 bases. The CDR3 sequence is 17 residues long. From germline, CDR1 is MNHNY and CDR2 SVGAGI (reference sequence). The J segment lost 7 bases and the V segment lost 5 bases, leaving 16 bases of the junction unmatched. The CDR3 nucleotides read TGTGCCAGCAGTCCGCGACAGGGAAGGCGTAGGGGTGAAAAACTGTTTTTT. Residues: CASSPRQGRRRGEKLFF.

The chain's CDR3 is CASRTSGRGNEQFF. For the CDR3, the DNA is TGTGCCAGCAGGACTAGCGGGAGGGGGAATGAGCAGTTCTTC. V gene TRBV27 combines with J gene TRBJ2-1; TRBD2 matches at 14 bases. Germline V gene data show CDR1 as MNHEY and CDR2 as SMNVEV (reference sequence). CDR3 length: 14 amino acids. Germline trimming cut 6 bases from V and 7 bases from J; bases unmatched to any gene: 2.

The chain couples TRBV19 to TRBJ1-5; 7 positions match TRBD1. V shed 3 bases, J shed 5 bases, and the junction held 4 bases outside the gene matches. CDR1 LNHDA and CDR2 SQIVND come from the germline V gene (reference sequence). The CDR3 covers 14 residues. CDR3: CASSMYRGHQPQHF. In DNA, the CDR3 is TGTGCCAGTAGTATGTACAGGGGACATCAGCCCCAGCATTTT.

This sequence joins TRBV6-5 and TRBJ1-4, with D unclear. The ends were cut back, 0 bases at V and 10 bases at J, with 6 bases in the middle. This CDR3 has 12 residues. Germline values: CDR1 MNHEY, CDR2 SVGAGI. Here the CDR3 reads CASSYSGGKLFF. In DNA, the CDR3 is TGTGCCAGCAGTTACTCGGGTGGAAAACTGTTTTTT.

V is TRBV11-1 and J is TRBJ2-1, with TRBD1 identical over 7 bases. Germline CDR1 reads SGHAT; CDR2 reads FQDESV (reference sequence). CDR3 length: 15 residues. V lost 1 base, J lost 6 bases, and 6 bases stayed unmatched. CDR3 bases: TGTGCCAGCAGCTTAGAGGTGACAGGGACCAATGAGCAGTTCTTC. Translated, it gives CASSLEVTGTNEQFF.

This clone has a handful of counts. The V and J genes are TRBV4-2 and TRBJ2-5; possibly TRBD2 for D (5 bases). V lost 7 bases to trimming and J lost 4 bases, with 16 bases between them. The CDR3 has 14 residues. From germline, CDR1 is LGHNA and CDR2 YNFKEQ. CDR3 sequence reads: CASIRRASLETQYF. CDR3 coding DNA: TGTGCCAGCATCCGGCGGGCTAGTCTAGAGACCCAGTACTTC.

The chain links TRBV18 to TRBJ1-2; 9 nucleotides line up with TRBD1. CDR3 length equals 15 residues. The J segment lost 3 bases and the V segment lost 2 bases, leaving 4 bases of the junction unmatched. Germline CDR1 and CDR2: KGHSH and LQKENI. The CDR3 bases are TGTGCCAGCTCACCAATAACAGGGGGCGACTATGGCTACACCTTC. Its protein product is CASSPITGGDYGYTF.

V and J are TRBV29-1 and TRBJ1-1; the D is unclear. Trimming took off 7 bases at V and 0 bases at J, with 12 bases between the two ends. This CDR3 is 13 amino acids long. Per germline, CDR1 SQVTM and CDR2 ANQGSEA. Written as DNA, the CDR3 is TGCAGCGCCTCCCTTGACATGAACACTGAAGCTTTCTTT. Protein product: CSASLDMNTEAFF.

V gene TRBV11-2 combines with J gene TRBJ1-2, with D possibly being TRBD1 (6 bases). The CDR3 extends over 15 amino acids. The V gene lost 5 bases and the J gene lost 8 bases, with 21 bases spanning the gap. CDR1 SGHAT and CDR2 FQNNGV come from the germline V gene. The CDR3 DNA is TGTGCCAGCAGCGCGGGACGGGGGCCGGGGTTAGGCTACACCTTC. It is translated as CASSAGRGPGLGYTF.